This T cell receptor (beta chain) was obtained from a study of cytomegalovirus exposure and HLA in healthy donors. The PCR made use of 60 Vbeta and 13 Jbeta primers. Method: immunoSEQ multiplex PCR; TCRdb's copy keeps in-frame clones and lacks some. The table includes around 180,000 clones, approximately 81% detected once. The receptor was derived from a boy younger than 10 in good health and CMV-seronegative. Material: PBMCs.

The DNA of the CDR3 is TGTGCCAGCAGTGAAGGCGGCAGCTCCTACAATGAGCAGTTCTTC. It specifies CASSEGGSSYNEQFF. The chain recombines TRBV25-1 with TRBJ2-1; D unresolved. CDR1 is MGHDK, CDR2 SYGVNS, per germline. Trimming shortened V by 2 bases and J by 0 bases, and 8 bases separated the two germline ends. The CDR3 spans 15 residues.